The text below deals with one T cell receptor beta chain. Libraries were prepared by immunoSEQ multiplex PCR; TCRdb keeps only in-frame clonotypes and omits some of them. The table records tens of thousands of clones, roughly 77% of them present only once. This CDR3 is built from 15 residues. The germline V gene encodes CDR1 LNHNV and CDR2 YYDKDF (reference sequence). The germline V and J ends were trimmed by 0 bases and 2 bases, with 10 bases remaining between them. This record belongs to a study of blood T cell repertoires in COVID-19. Across the study: Samples representing acute and convalescent COVID-19 were sourced from the United States, Italy and Spain.

The V gene is TRBV15, the J gene TRBJ1-2; D is unresolved. The TCR originated in a human donor in a cohort sampled during active COVID-19. The material sequenced was peripheral blood. The CDR3 bases are TGTGCCACCAGCAGAGATTCGTCCGTCAACTATGGCTACACCTTC. Protein sequence: CATSRDSSVNYGYTF.